The entry below describes one TCR beta chain. No antigen is known for it. Amplification used 60 Vbeta primers and 13 Jbeta primers. Sequenced by immunoSEQ multiplex PCR; TCRdb stores in-frame clones only, minus some. The sample records about 140,000 clones, around 80% being singletons. The sample belongs to a study of cytomegalovirus exposure and HLA in healthy donors. The study's findings and limits: Later on, a genetic analysis was performed. It linked a missense variant in DCLRE1C with V- and J-gene trimming of TCR beta. Earlier results showed most TCR beta V segments being productive about 87% or about 30% of the time.

The germline V gene encodes CDR1 ENHRY and CDR2 SYGVKD. The CDR3 loop spans 14 amino acids. V gave up 5 bases and J gave up 1 base, with 11 bases separating them. The sequencing input was PBMCs. The receptor's source is a man aged 18-30 years in good health and CMV-seropositive. The chain carries TRBV10-3 and TRBJ1-2, with a possible D match to TRBD1 (5 bases). CDR3 DNA sequence: TGTGCCATCAGTCCCCGGGGGGGTAACTATGGCTACACCTTC. It codes for CAISPRGGNYGYTF.